This entry features one TCR beta chain sequence. What it binds is not known. The record originates from a study of CXCR3-negative and CXCR3-positive naive CD8 T cells. General observations from the study: In CXCR3-positive naive cells, the TRB CDR3s were more hydrophobic than in CXCR3-negative naive cells.

The naive CD8+ gate required CD45RO-CCR7+CD27+CD95- phenotype. The TRB libraries of cDNA were built by UMI-labeled 5' RACE. TCRdb re-called the 5' RACE reads and catalogs CDR3 proteins one per entry, DNA excluded. The sample totals fewer than 90,000 distinct CDR3 sequences. The germline CDR1 and CDR2 sequences are SEHNR and FQNEAQ (reference sequence). The CDR3 runs to 14 residues. Sequencing was carried out using naive CXCR3+ CD8+ T cells from blood. The subset here: CD45RO-CCR7+CD27+CD95- naive CD8+ T cells expressing CXCR3 (TNR3+). The sequence was obtained from a human donor in good health. Some clones in this sample may be carry-over from other donors' samples. The chain couples TRBV7-9 to TRBJ2-7; TCRdb gives TRBD1 as the D gene, but with no DNA this cannot be confirmed. This CDR3 reads CASSPPRADYEQYF.